This T cell receptor beta chain was sequenced for a study of blood T cell repertoires in COVID-19. This clone is a singleton in its sample. The CDR3 length is 12 residues. Trimming took off 4 bases at V and 10 bases at J, with 11 bases between the two ends. Germline CDR1 reads SGHRS; CDR2 reads YFSETQ. TCRdb's copy holds only in-frame clones and misses some; the assay was immunoSEQ multiplex PCR. Of tens of thousands of clones in the sample, approximately 90% are singletons; the top ten hold roughly 7.7%. The TCR comes from a woman aged 60 to 75 with active COVID-19. Sequences were obtained from peripheral blood. This sequence joins TRBV5-1 and TRBJ2-2; D is unclear. The CDR3 sequence: CASSPRMEELFF. In DNA form, the CDR3 reads TGCGCCAGCAGCCCTAGGATGGAGGAGCTGTTTTTT.